This T cell receptor beta chain was profiled in a study of blood T cell repertoires in COVID-19. Recovery meant two consecutive negative NP/OP PCR tests, professional clearance, or resolved symptoms. Produced via immunoSEQ multiplex PCR; TCRdb's table is partial and in-frame only. Of a few hundred thousand clones in the sample, about nine tenths were seen once. The germline gives CDR1 ENHRY, CDR2 SYGVKD. This CDR3 contains 14 residues. V gave up 6 bases and J gave up 5 bases, with 14 bases separating them. Sequencing was performed on PBMCs or T cells enriched from blood (not recorded which). The clonotype originates from a man aged 30 to 45 who had recovered from COVID-19. The rearrangement joins TRBV10-3 to TRBJ2-1, with D unclear. CDR3 amino acids: CAIRLGTTDNEQFF. The CDR3 nucleotides are TGTGCCATCAGGCTAGGAACTACTGACAATGAGCAGTTCTTC.